Only a few counts were recorded for the clone carrying this T cell receptor (beta chain). Its cognate antigen is unknown. CD4+ cells of the naive, central memory, regulatory and stem cell-like memory types were sorted via CD45RO/CCR7/CD25/CD127/CD95/CD27. The data originate from a study of beta chain features in type 1 diabetes. This CDR3 has 13 amino acids. Per the germline V gene, CDR1 is SNHLY and CDR2 is FYNNEI. V dropped 5 bases and J dropped 2 bases, with 9 bases sitting between them. The sequenced template was cDNA made from the entire isolated RNA. Clones were sequenced by immunoSEQ multiplex PCR, and TCRdb holds only the in-frame ones, with some missing. The sample lists tens of thousands of clones, roughly 30% occurring once. Study-level points and caveats: For TCRB rearrangement, an influence of HLA type remained unresolved here. Shorter templates might be favored by PCR, equally in patients and controls.

The sequencing input was stem cell memory CD4+ T cells from blood. The chain links TRBV2 to TRBJ2-5; D might be TRBD1 (6 bases). This clonotype originated in a young woman in good health. The CDR3 region is CASSLDRQETQYF. CDR3 nucleotide sequence: TGTGCCAGCAGTCTGGACAGACAAGAGACCCAGTACTTC.